A single sample gave rise to the 32 T cell receptor beta chains below, sequenced in a study of blood T cell repertoires in COVID-19. Profiled with immunoSEQ multiplex PCR; TCRdb holds only in-frame clones, not every one. The sample carries about 410,000 clones, approximately 90% recorded once. Sequenced material: peripheral blood. The source is a middle-aged woman with COVID-19, enrolled during active disease.

This chain uses TRBV15 with TRBJ1-6, with 7 bases identical to TRBD1. With 3 bases clipped from V and 8 bases from J, the junction kept 7 bases outside the gene matches. CDR1 LNHNV and CDR2 YYDKDF come from the germline V gene (reference sequence). This CDR3 comprises 15 residues. This chain's CDR3 is CATSSTGTVYSPLHF. CDR3 sequence (DNA): TGTGCCACCAGCAGCACCGGGACAGTATATTCACCCCTCCACTTT.

The rearrangement links TRBV7-3 to TRBJ2-7, with 10 bases that match TRBD1. The CDR3 covers 14 residues. J gave up 3 bases and V 5 bases, and 4 bases lay outside the gene matches. CDR1 is SGHTA and CDR2 is FQGTGA in the germline V gene. The CDR3 nucleotides read TGTGCCAGCAGCCCGGGACAGGGGATCTACGAGCAGTACTTC. This encodes CASSPGQGIYEQYF.

The count of this clone is one. V and J are TRBV21-1 and TRBJ2-5; no check of the table's D call, TRBD2, against the DNA was made. TRBV21-1 constitutes a pseudogene. CDR3 length: 20 residues. CDR3 nucleotides: TGTGCCAGCAGCAATATTTTATGGGTCATGTGGGGACTCACCGGCGAGACCCAGTACTTC. It is translated as CASSNILWVMWGLTGETQYF.

The chain couples TRBV15 to TRBJ2-3; 7 nucleotides agree with TRBD2. Germline CDR1 LNHNV, CDR2 YYDKDF (reference sequence). Losses at the gene ends were 0 bases for V and 3 bases for J; bases not matched to a gene: 6. This CDR3 spans 16 amino acids. The CDR3, as DNA: TGTGCCACCAGCAGAGATCGTGACGGGAGGACAGATACGCAGTATTTT. Translated, it gives CATSRDRDGRTDTQYF.

V usage is TRBV15 and J usage is TRBJ2-7, with 9 bases identical to TRBD1. CDR3 size: 11 residues. CDR1 is LNHNV and CDR2 is YYDKDF in the germline V gene (reference sequence). V lost 8 bases to trimming and J lost 5 bases; unmatched junction nucleotides: 1. CDR3: CATGQGHEQYF. CDR3 bases: TGTGCCACCGGACAGGGGCACGAGCAGTACTTC. The complete variable domain, with remaining parts taken from reference TRBV15 and TRBJ2-7, reads DAMVIQNPRYQVTQFGKPVTLSCSQTLNHNVMYWYQQKSSQAPKLLFHYYDKDFNNEADTPDNFQSRRPNTSFCFLDIRSPGLGDTAMYLCATGQGHEQYFGPGTRLTVT.

The rearrangement links TRBV15 to TRBJ2-7; TRBD2 matches at 12 bases. This CDR3 has 15 residues. The J segment lost 6 bases and the V segment lost 0 bases, leaving 3 bases of the junction unmatched. Germline CDR1 is LNHNV and CDR2 is YYDKDF (reference sequence). The CDR3 reads CATSRDLAGGGEQYF. Written as DNA, the CDR3 is TGTGCCACCAGCAGAGACCTAGCGGGGGGGGGCGAGCAGTACTTC.

This clone was observed many times. The rearrangement uses TRBV15 and TRBJ2-2, with D maybe TRBD2 (6 bases). The CDR3 runs to 15 residues. Germline CDR1 is LNHNV and CDR2 is YYDKDF (reference sequence). V lost 7 bases, J lost 6 bases, and 18 bases lay in between. The CDR3 nucleotides are TGTGCCACCAAGGAGCAGGGAGGAGACGCCGGGGAGCTGTTTTTT. This sequence encodes CATKEQGGDAGELFF.

This chain links TRBV21-1 with TRBJ2-4; the table's D call TRBD2 went unverified against the DNA. TRBV21-1 is assigned pseudogene status. The CDR3 spans 18 residues. CDR3 nucleotide sequence: TGTGCCAGCAGCAAAGAGTTGGGGCTAGCGGGAGCCAAAAACATTCAGTACTTC. It codes for CASSKELGLAGAKNIQYF.

V is TRBV12-3 or TRBV12-4 and J is TRBJ2-7; tentatively, D is TRBD2 (5 bases). The CDR3 has 13 residues. Deletions cut 7 bases from V and 3 bases from J, with 13 bases between. The DNA for the CDR3 is TGTGCCAGCACCAACAACGGGATCTACGAGCAGTACTTC. Its protein product is CASTNNGIYEQYF.

The genes are TRBV19 and TRBJ1-2; 11 bases are shared with TRBD1. The CDR3 is 16 residues long. V lost 4 bases and J lost 6; bases outside the gene matches: 10. Germline CDR1 and CDR2: LNHDA and SQIVND (reference sequence). The CDR3 region is CASSTYTGTGGDGYTF. CDR3 sequence (DNA): TGTGCCAGTAGTACCTATACCGGGACAGGGGGTGATGGCTACACCTTC.

The J gene is TRBJ2-3, the V gene TRBV29-1; 14 bases fit TRBD2. Germline values: CDR1 SQVTM, CDR2 ANQGSEA. The V and J ends lost 5 bases and 5 bases, in that order; junction bases with no gene match: 6. The CDR3 totals 15 residues. The CDR3 DNA reads as TGCAGCGTTCAAACCGGGACTAGCGGGAGAGATACGCAGTATTTT. Translated: CSVQTGTSGRDTQYF.

A few counts support this clone. V is TRBV6-2 or TRBV6-3 and J is TRBJ1-5; D not certain. This CDR3 has 16 amino acids. In germline, CDR1 is MNHEY, CDR2 SVGEGT. V was trimmed by 3 bases and J by 4 bases, leaving 16 bases between them. Written as DNA, the CDR3 is TGTGCCAGCAGTTATAAGGCGGGCACCCTGAATCAGCCCCAGCATTTT. It yields the protein CASSYKAGTLNQPQHF.

CDR3 protein: CASSYLPGGRGYTF. The CDR3 coding sequence is TGTGCCAGCAGTTACTTGCCAGGGGGCCGTGGCTACACCTTC. The V gene is TRBV6-6, the J gene TRBJ1-2, with TRBD1 matching 8 bases. CDR1 and CDR2 from the germline V gene are MNHNY and SVGAGI (reference sequence). The V and J ends lost 1 base and 7 bases, in that order; junction bases with no gene match: 5. The CDR3 contains 14 residues.

The V call is TRBV6-5, the J call TRBJ2-7; 8 nucleotides align to TRBD1. CDR1 and CDR2 from the germline V gene are MNHEY and SVGAGI. V trimming: 10 bases; J trimming: 7 bases; junction bases outside the gene matches: 12. The length of the CDR3 is 13 residues. CDR3 sequence reads: CAINRDRLGEQYF. CDR3 DNA sequence: TGTGCCATTAACCGGGACAGGCTAGGAGAGCAGTACTTC.

DNA for the CDR3: TGTGCCTGGACCCCGGGTAGCGGGTATAACGAGCAGTACTTC. Its translation is CAWTPGSGYNEQYF. This chain connects TRBV30 to TRBJ2-7; TRBD2 matches at 7 bases. The CDR3 is 14 residues long. Trimming took 4 bases from V and 5 from J; bases not matched to a gene: 11. Germline values: CDR1 GTSNPN, CDR2 SVGIG (reference sequence).

The chain has TRBV9 and TRBJ2-2; maybe TRBD1 (8 bases). The CDR3 runs 18 residues. The V gene's germline CDR1 is SGDLS and CDR2 YYNGEE. V was pared by 2 bases and J by 1 base, with 18 bases between. In DNA, the CDR3 is TGTGCCAGCAGCGTCCACAGGGGGGGAGCGGGGAACACCGGGGAGCTGTTTTTT. This sequence encodes CASSVHRGGAGNTGELFF.

This clone was seen only once. This chain links TRBV5-1 with TRBJ2-7; possibly TRBD2 for D (5 bases). The germline V gene encodes CDR1 SGHRS and CDR2 YFSETQ. Deletions cut 2 bases from V and 4 bases from J, with 13 bases between. The CDR3 is 14 amino acids. DNA of the CDR3: TGCGCCAGCAGCTTCGATTCACGGAGGTACGAGCAGTACTTC. Translating it yields CASSFDSRRYEQYF.

V usage is TRBV28 and J usage is TRBJ2-3; 10 bases are a match to TRBD2. V lost 2 bases to trimming and J lost 6 bases; unmatched junction nucleotides: 8. Looked up from germline, CDR1 is MDHEN and CDR2 is SYDVKM. This CDR3 spans 16 amino acids. The CDR3 protein is CASSLSGASGSDTQYF. The CDR3, as DNA: TGTGCCAGCAGTTTAAGCGGGGCTAGCGGGAGTGATACGCAGTATTTT.

The genes are TRBV19 and TRBJ1-6, with 8 bases aligning to TRBD1. Unmatched junction bases numbered 13, after V lost 5 bases and J lost 1 base. Germline V lookup: CDR1 LNHDA, CDR2 SQIVND (reference sequence). The CDR3 spans 19 residues. CDR3 region: CASSRKLSQGASYNSPLHF. The CDR3 nucleotides read TGTGCCAGTAGTCGGAAACTATCTCAGGGGGCTTCCTATAATTCACCCCTCCACTTT. The variable domain in full, with the rest retrieved from reference TRBV19 and TRBJ1-6, is DGGITQSPKYLFRKEGQNVTLSCEQNLNHDAMYWYRQDPGQGLRLIYYSQIVNDFQKGDIAEGYSVSREKKESFPLTVTSAQKNPTAFYLCASSRKLSQGASYNSPLHFGNGTRLTVT.

CDR3 DNA sequence: TGTGCCAGCAGGGTAGGGACAGCCAACTATGGCTACACCTTC. It specifies CASRVGTANYGYTF. The gene calls are TRBV28 and TRBJ1-2, with 7 bases identical to TRBD1. The CDR3 length is 14 residues. Germline CDR1 MDHEN, CDR2 SYDVKM. Unmatched junction bases numbered 6, after V lost 6 bases and J lost 2 bases.

The V call is TRBV6-5, the J call TRBJ1-5; D gene uncertain. CDR3 length: 13 amino acids. V was cut by 8 bases and J by 3 bases, with 11 bases left in between. Germline-derived CDR1 and CDR2 are MNHEY and SVGAGI. The CDR3 sequence: CASRVQFNQPQHF. The CDR3 nucleotides are TGTGCCAGCCGGGTCCAGTTCAATCAGCCCCAGCATTTT.

In its sample, this clone was seen once. This chain connects TRBV28 to TRBJ1-1; no clear D. Germline lookup yields CDR1 MDHEN and CDR2 SYDVKM. The CDR3 consists of 14 residues. With 0 bases removed from V and 4 bases from J, the gap between germline ends came to 9 bases. For the CDR3, the DNA is TGTGCCAGCAGTTTATGGGCAGCGGCCACTGAAGCTTTCTTT. Protein: CASSLWAAATEAFF.

This chain joins TRBV4-2 and TRBJ1-1; 10 bases line up with TRBD1. This CDR3 has 18 amino acids. The trim removed 4 bases at V and 1 base at J, leaving 12 bases unmatched. CDR1 and CDR2 (germline): LGHNA, YNFKEQ. The CDR3 here is CASSPALGTGARNTEAFF. In nucleotides, the CDR3 is TGTGCCAGCAGCCCAGCGCTTGGGACAGGGGCCCGGAACACTGAAGCTTTCTTT.

The chain recombines TRBV19 with TRBJ2-7; TRBD2 matches at 10 bases. Per germline, CDR1 LNHDA and CDR2 SQIVND (reference sequence). The CDR3 spans 15 residues. The V gene end was trimmed by 3 bases and the J gene end by 5 bases; junction bases not matched to a gene: 7. CDR3 nucleotides: TGTGCCAGTAGTATCGGGACTAGCGCTGGTAACGAGCAGTACTTC. Its translation is CASSIGTSAGNEQYF.

The chain has TRBV7-9 and TRBJ2-5; the match to TRBD2 covers 14 bases. The length of the CDR3 is 18 residues. CDR1 is SEHNR, CDR2 FQNEAQ, per germline (reference sequence). V lost 7 bases and J lost 2; bases outside the gene matches: 12. In nucleotides, the CDR3 is TGTGCCAGCAACCTACCTCGTCGACTAGCGGGGGGGCAAGAGACCCAGTACTTC. Residues: CASNLPRRLAGGQETQYF.

J is TRBJ1-2 and V is TRBV7-3, with 12 bases fitting TRBD1. Germline lookup yields CDR1 SGHTA and CDR2 FQGTGA. This CDR3 spans 14 amino acids. V lost 4 bases and J lost 7; bases outside the gene matches: 4. The CDR3 is CASSSGTGGGGYTF. CDR3 DNA sequence: TGTGCCAGCAGCTCAGGGACAGGGGGCGGTGGCTACACCTTC.

The chain employs TRBV3-1 (or the pseudogene TRBV3-2) and TRBJ1-1; D may be TRBD1 (6 bases). Per the germline V gene, CDR1 is LGHDT and CDR2 is YNNKEL (reference sequence). Trimming cost V 0 bases and J 5 bases, with 25 bases left between them. This CDR3 has 19 residues. The CDR3 here is CASSQDGIRDTRGRTEAFF. The CDR3 bases are TGTGCCAGCAGCCAAGATGGTATCCGGGACACCCGAGGACGGACTGAAGCTTTCTTT.

This clone was observed once. The chain carries TRBV5-5 and TRBJ1-2, with no clear D. With 0 bases removed from V and 0 bases from J, the gap between germline ends came to 9 bases. The CDR3 extends over 15 amino acids. In germline, CDR1 is SGHKS, CDR2 YYEKEE (reference sequence). CDR3 nucleotide sequence: TGTGCCAGCAGCTTGGAAAGTGCGGCTAACTATGGCTACACCTTC. Translation gives CASSLESAANYGYTF.

CDR3 sequence (DNA): TGCAGCGCCGACCGGGACAGGGGAGATCTTGGCTACACCTTC. Its protein is CSADRDRGDLGYTF. This rearrangement joins TRBV29-1 to TRBJ1-2, with 10 bases aligning to TRBD1. Germline CDR1 reads SQVTM; CDR2 reads ANQGSEA. J was trimmed by 7 bases and V by 7 bases; bases with no gene match: 12. This CDR3 is built from 14 residues. Complete variable domain (other parts from reference TRBV29-1 and TRBJ1-2): SAVISQKPSRDICQRGTSLTIQCQVDSQVTMMFWYRQQPGQSLTLIATANQGSEATYESGFVIDKFPISRPNLTFSTLTVSNMSPEDSSIYLCSADRDRGDLGYTFGSGTRLTVV.

The CDR3 spells CASSLWRPTGAGANVLTF. CDR3 DNA sequence: TGTGCCAGCAGTTTATGGCGCCCCACAGGGGCTGGGGCCAACGTCCTGACTTTC. This chain links TRBV27 with TRBJ2-6; TRBD1 agrees at 7 bases. Per the germline V gene, CDR1 is MNHEY and CDR2 is SMNVEV (reference sequence). Unmatched junction bases numbered 8, after V lost 1 base and J lost 2 bases. The CDR3 loop spans 18 amino acids.

The CDR3 loop is CASSRTGGQNTEAFF. The CDR3 region has the DNA TGCGCCAGCAGTCGGACAGGGGGCCAAAACACTGAAGCTTTCTTT. The chain recombines TRBV10-2 with TRBJ1-1, with TRBD1 matching over 11 bases. Germline V CDR1 and CDR2: WSHSY, SAAADI. CDR3 length equals 15 residues. V was clipped by 5 bases and J by 2 bases; unmatched bases: 4.

This rearrangement joins TRBV9 to TRBJ1-4; D gene uncertain. CDR3 length: 16 amino acids. Germline V gene data show CDR1 as SGDLS and CDR2 as YYNGEE. V dropped 4 bases and J dropped 3 bases, with 16 bases sitting between them. CDR3: CASSQGSGLANEKLFF. DNA for the CDR3: TGTGCCAGCAGCCAAGGATCCGGACTGGCTAATGAAAAACTGTTTTTT.